This TCR beta chain was sequenced during a study of resident and recirculating memory T cells in vitiligo. The overall study: No cells were sorted; samples were homogenized just before genomic DNA extraction.

This clone was seen a handful of times. Its antigen is unidentified. In germline, CDR1 is MNHEY, CDR2 SVGAGI. The CDR3 consists of 13 residues. V was cut by 5 bases and J by 1 base, with 8 bases left in between. The protocol was immunoSEQ multiplex PCR, while the TCRdb copy is restricted to in-frame clones and leaves out a portion. This table holds more than 65,000 clones, roughly nine tenths found once. No vitiligo treatment was given during the prior three months. Study-wide points: Different lesions suggested infiltration by different T cell clones.

The chain couples TRBV6-5 to TRBJ1-1; D is possibly TRBD1 (5 bases). The source material was blood. The receptor's source is a male donor with vitiligo. DNA for the CDR3: TGTGCCAGCAGTCCCAGGGAGAACACTGAAGCTTTCTTT. Encoded protein: CASSPRENTEAFF.